One sample yielded the 15 T cell receptor beta chains listed below, sequenced in a study of CD8 T cells in Susac syndrome. Roughly 0.45 to 1 ug RNA was reverse transcribed with random hexamers. Via MiXCR, TCRdb re-called the immunoSEQ multiplex PCR reads, giving one row per CDR3 protein. Altogether a few hundred thousand distinct CDR3 sequences are present, roughly 92% being singletons, with the ten largest covering about 0.12%. Sequencing input: CD8+ T cells from PBMCs. Source of these receptors: a human donor with multiple sclerosis.

The chain combines TRBV15 with TRBJ1-2; no reliable D call. Trimming shortened V by 6 bases and J by 8 bases, and 10 bases separated the two germline ends. This CDR3 spans 11 amino acids. Per the germline V gene, CDR1 is LNHNV and CDR2 is YYDKDF (reference sequence). CDR3 protein: CATRETGGYTF. The CDR3 coding sequence is TGTGCCACCAGAGAGACCGGGGGCTACACCTTC.

CDR3 loop: CASSRGVDRGAEAFF. The CDR3, as DNA: TGCGCCAGCAGCCGAGGGGTGGACAGGGGCGCTGAAGCTTTCTTT. The gene calls are TRBV4-3 and TRBJ1-1; 9 bases agree with TRBD1. V lost 4 bases to trimming and J lost 6 bases; unmatched junction nucleotides: 9. Germline V gene lookup returns CDR1 LGHNA and CDR2 YSLEER. CDR3 length: 15 residues.

The chain links TRBV7-9 to TRBJ2-2; D is unclear. The CDR3 contains 14 residues. Germline-derived CDR1 and CDR2 are SEHNR and FQNEAQ (reference sequence). With 5 bases removed from V and 5 bases from J, the gap between germline ends came to 12 bases. The CDR3 sequence: CASSPPAATGELFF. The CDR3 nucleotides read TGTGCCAGCAGCCCCCCCGCGGCGACCGGGGAGCTGTTTTTT.

The chain couples TRBV29-1 to TRBJ1-2; weak D call: TRBD1 (6 bases). CDR3 length: 13 amino acids. The V gene lost 7 bases and the J gene lost 3 bases, with 15 bases spanning the gap. Germline CDR1 reads SQVTM; CDR2 reads ANQGSEA. The CDR3 spells CSARSGGDYGYTF. Here the CDR3 DNA reads TGCAGCGCCAGATCCGGGGGCGACTATGGCTACACCTTC.

This clonotype came up a few times. This chain joins TRBV29-1 and TRBJ2-7, with TRBD2 matching over 10 bases. The CDR3 contains 13 residues. CDR1 is SQVTM, CDR2 ANQGSEA, per germline. V trimming: 3 bases; J trimming: 2 bases; junction bases outside the gene matches: 1. The CDR3 DNA is TGCAGCGTTGAGCTAGCGGGGGCCTACGAGCAGTACTTC. It is translated as CSVELAGAYEQYF.

The rearrangement uses TRBV29-1 and TRBJ2-2; 13 bases line up with TRBD2. Germline V gives CDR1 SQVTM, CDR2 ANQGSEA. This CDR3 contains 16 residues. The junction had 7 bases not matched to a gene; V was cut back by 4 bases and J by 5 bases. CDR3 sequence: CSVGGLAGSGTGELFF. The CDR3 nucleotides are TGCAGCGTTGGGGGACTAGCGGGAAGTGGTACCGGGGAGCTGTTTTTT.

This chain joins TRBV5-1 and TRBJ1-1; D call uncertain. Trimming took off 0 bases at V and 3 bases at J, with 9 bases between the two ends. CDR3 length: 14 residues. Per germline, CDR1 SGHRS and CDR2 YFSETQ. CDR3 nucleotides: TGCGCCAGCAGCTTGGAAGGGTGGGACACTGAAGCTTTCTTT. The encoded protein is CASSLEGWDTEAFF.

The rearrangement joins TRBV14 to TRBJ2-3, with 7 bases matching TRBD2. The CDR3 length is 19 residues. Germline CDR1 is SGHDN and CDR2 is FVKESK. The V gene end was trimmed by 0 bases and the J gene end by 2 bases; junction bases not matched to a gene: 14. The CDR3: CASSQDRGRASPYTDTQYF. The CDR3, as DNA: TGTGCCAGCAGCCAAGATCGGGGGAGGGCCTCACCGTACACAGATACGCAGTATTTT.

The chain has TRBV2 and TRBJ2-3; 10 bases are shared with TRBD2. CDR3 length: 16 amino acids. Germline CDR1 reads SNHLY; CDR2 reads FYNNEI. Unmatched junction bases numbered 6, after V lost 4 bases and J lost 2 bases. The CDR3 nucleotides read TGTGCCAGCAGTGGACCTAGCGGGGGCCCCACAGATACGCAGTATTTT. It codes for CASSGPSGGPTDTQYF. The variable domain in full, with the rest retrieved from reference TRBV2 and TRBJ2-3, is EPEVTQTPSHQVTQMGQEVILRCVPISNHLYFYWYRQILGQKVEFLVSFYNNEISEKSEIFDDQFSVERPDGSNFTLKIRSTKLEDSAMYFCASSGPSGGPTDTQYFGPGTRLTVL.

This clonotype showed up just a few times. The V gene is TRBV6-6, the J gene TRBJ2-5, with 9 bases identical to TRBD1. Trimming removed 2 bases from V and 1 base from J; junction bases left unmatched: 5. The CDR3 length is 16 residues. Germline V gives CDR1 MNHNY, CDR2 SVGAGI (reference sequence). The CDR3 DNA reads as TGTGCCAGCAGTTACGTAATGGGACAGGGCCAAGAGACCCAGTACTTC. Translation: CASSYVMGQGQETQYF.

The J gene is TRBJ2-3, the V gene TRBV3-1; no firm D call. Between the trimmed V and J ends, which lost 0 bases and 0 bases, there was a span of 7 bases. CDR1 and CDR2 (germline): LGHDT, YNNKEL (reference sequence). There are 15 residues in the CDR3. The CDR3 nucleotides are TGTGCCAGCAGCCAAGACCTTGACAGCACAGATACGCAGTATTTT. It translates to CASSQDLDSTDTQYF.

The CDR3 DNA is TGTGCCAGCAGCTTGCTCAATGAGCAGTTCTTC. This translates into CASSLLNEQFF. J is TRBJ2-1 and V is TRBV5-6; D remains unclear. Germline V gene lookup returns CDR1 SGHDT and CDR2 YYEEEE. Trimming removed 1 base at V and 6 bases at J, with 2 bases between. This CDR3 has 11 residues.

This chain uses TRBV7-9 with TRBJ2-7; D gene unclear. There are 12 residues in the CDR3. The germline V gene encodes CDR1 SEHNR and CDR2 FQNEAQ (reference sequence). V lost 1 base to trimming and J lost 5 bases, with 6 bases between them. The CDR3 protein is CASSLGSDEQYF. Written as DNA, the CDR3 is TGTGCCAGCAGCTTAGGGTCGGACGAGCAGTACTTC.

V usage is TRBV5-1 and J usage is TRBJ1-1; perhaps TRBD1 as D (5 bases). CDR3 size: 14 residues. V was pared by 0 bases and J by 7 bases, with 13 bases between. Germline assignment: CDR1 SGHRS and CDR2 YFSETQ. Written as DNA, the CDR3 is TGCGCCAGCAGCTTGGAGGCAGGGCCCAATGAAGCTTTCTTT. This gives the protein CASSLEAGPNEAFF. Variable domain in full (rest from reference TRBV5-1 and TRBJ1-1): KAGVTQTPRYLIKTRGQQVTLSCSPISGHRSVSWYQQTPGQGLQFLFEYFSETQRNKGNFPGRFSGRQFSNSRSEMNVSTLELGDSALYLCASSLEAGPNEAFFGQGTRLTVV.

As to this clonotype: Germline is not matched at one junction end, which may reflect a read error. The chain is built from TRBV25-1 and TRBJ1-2; the D gene is possibly TRBD1 (5 bases). This CDR3 region has 14 residues. CDR1 is MGHDK, CDR2 SYGVNS, per germline. The DNA of the CDR3 is TGTGCCAGCAATGAAGGGGCAGGCGCCTCAGACTACACCTTC. Translating it yields CASNEGAGASDYTF.